Sequencing of this T cell receptor beta chain was carried out in a study of T cells in Graves' hyperthyroidism and ophthalmopathy. Study outcomes and limitations: Most thyroid-expanded clonotypes above 0.001 were also found in blood.

This CDR3 is built from 15 residues. Trimming left V 2 bases short and J 0 bases short, with 11 bases between. Germline lookup yields CDR1 SGHAT and CDR2 FQDESV (reference sequence). RNA transcripts provided the source from which TCR beta CDR3 regions were amplified. A first-round RT-PCR of the TCR CDR3 used the HTBI primer set. Via MiXCR, TCRdb re-called the multiplex PCR reads, giving one row per CDR3 protein. The sample contains over 200,000 distinct CDR3 sequences, roughly 14% of which appear only once. Participants, patients aged 18 to 65, had newly diagnosed hyperthyroidism with a duration under 2 months. Uncontrolled infection, other autoimmune disease, pregnancy or lactation disqualified patients from enrolment. This clonotype was recorded many times. No antigen is known for it.

Input material: blood. This sequence originates from a woman aged 40 to 55 with Graves' hyperthyroidism that later progressed to Graves' ophthalmopathy. The chain has TRBV11-1 and TRBJ2-7; possible D gene TRBD2, 5 bases. CDR3 residues: CASSLSSPNSYEQYF. In nucleotides, the CDR3 is TGTGCCAGCAGCTTATCTAGCCCCAACTCCTACGAGCAGTACTTC.